This record covers a single T cell receptor (beta chain). Its antigen is still unknown. The CDR3 runs 14 residues. Germline V CDR1 and CDR2: MNHNS, SASEGT. Trimming stripped 3 bases from V and 7 bases from J, with 15 bases between. This specimen comes from a study of beta chain features in type 1 diabetes. Expressed TCRB transcripts were sequenced after all isolated RNA was converted to cDNA. Only in-frame clones appear in the TCRdb table, and some are missing; sequencing was by immunoSEQ multiplex PCR. The table includes around 290,000 clones, 8% detected once. Study-wide points: PCR might pick shorter templates more often, in the same way for patients and controls. Patients' naive, central memory and Treg TCRB repertoires seemed closer to one another than those of healthy donors.

Sequencing was performed on central memory CD4+ T cells from blood. This TCR was sampled from a woman under 30 in good health. V and J are TRBV6-1 and TRBJ1-2; D possibly corresponds to TRBD1 (5 bases). The CDR3 reads CASSDYRQRGGYTF. In DNA form, the CDR3 reads TGTGCCAGCAGTGACTACAGGCAGAGGGGTGGCTACACCTTC.